These T cell receptor beta chains were read from a single sample in a study of technical replicates of blood from a handful of donors. Libraries were prepared by immunoSEQ multiplex PCR; TCRdb keeps only in-frame clonotypes and omits some of them. The table shows tens of thousands of clones, with approximately 78% occurring only once. Sequenced input: PBMCs. These receptors all stem from a human donor in good health. Some clones in this sample may be carry-over from other donors' samples. Each CDR3 is given with its conserved first and last residue. Each record gives: CDR3 length, V gene, J gene, CDR3 protein.

>13|TRBV5-1|TRBJ2-5
CAGSTGGGETQYF
>14|TRBV30|TRBJ2-3
CAWSVQKYTDTQYF
>13|TRBV9|TRBJ1-2
CASSSWGVYGYTF
>14|TRBV4-2|TRBJ1-2
CASSQPGTVYGYTF
>15|TRBV7-8|TRBJ1-2
CASSSRGYSNYGYTF
>18|TRBV4-1|TRBJ1-3
CASSQDSDRGDTGNTIYF
>13|TRBV6-4|TRBJ2-2
CASSADYTGELFF
>19|TRBV11-2|TRBJ2-5
CASSLGIGVTGRGSETQYF
>17|TRBV4-2|TRBJ2-7
CASSQDTGHRESSEQYF
>11|TRBV30|TRBJ1-2
CAWSVRVGYTF
>15|TRBV6-1|TRBJ2-7
CASREGQGIAYEQYF
>16|TRBV5-1|TRBJ2-2
CASSRQGSGNTGELFF
>15|TRBV21-1|TRBJ2-7
CASSKDGTSYYEQYF
>15|TRBV2|TRBJ2-5
CASMAGTSYQETQYF
>15|TRBV10-3|TRBJ2-1
CAISAASGGRNEQFF
>13|TRBV13|TRBJ1-2
CASTSRTEGGYTF
>15|TRBV4-2|TRBJ2-2
CASSSSGGRTGELFF
>15|TRBV10-3|TRBJ2-1
CAISETGSSYNEQFF
>18|TRBV29-1|TRBJ1-5
CSVEDSTGGRYSNQPQHF
>13|TRBV4-3|TRBJ2-5
CASSPTGTETQYF
>15|TRBV6-1|TRBJ2-3
CASSEGPGSPDTQYF
>15|TRBV7-2|TRBJ1-6
CASSLSGSKNSPLHF
>14|TRBV13|TRBJ2-7
CASSFRPGAYEQYF
>14|TRBV28|TRBJ2-1
CASSSRDNYNEQFF
>17|TRBV21-1|TRBJ2-7
CASSTCIRDSRFYEQYF
>14|TRBV28|TRBJ2-7
CASSLVATPHEQYF
>15|TRBV7-3|TRBJ2-3
CASSLLGGPGDTQYF
>15|TRBV6-1|TRBJ2-5
CASSEQDRPPETQYF
>14|TRBV9|TRBJ2-1
CASNLAGEPNEQFF
>15|TRBV6-1|TRBJ1-2
CANLDRGPANYGYTF
>16|TRBV6-5|TRBJ2-2
CASSYSWDSNTGELFF
>14|TRBV7-6|TRBJ2-1
CAISGTSGGNEQFF
>14|TRBV5-1|TRBJ1-3
CASSFGQNGNTIYF
>15|TRBV5-6|TRBJ1-2
CASSLTTGLGYGYTF
>15|TRBV30|TRBJ2-5
CAWSSADYTKETQYF
>13|TRBV12-5|TRBJ1-6
CASGPDRPPPLHF
>13|TRBV7-9|TRBJ2-7
CASRGQGTYEQYF
>16|TRBV11-2|TRBJ2-7
CASSLDSGTGGYEQYF
>14|TRBV5-1|TRBJ2-7
CASSLVASSYEQYF
>15|TRBV7-2|TRBJ1-2
CASSYMTRDSYGYTF
>12|TRBV10-3|TRBJ1-3
CAAWDSGNTIYF
>14|TRBV11-1|TRBJ2-5
CASSPDRVDETQYF
>13|TRBV9|TRBJ1-2
CASSSTPNYGYTF
>12|TRBV7-2|TRBJ2-1
CASSSAGREQFF
>16|TRBV19|TRBJ2-3
CASSIFWDRFTDTQYF
>13|TRBV6-6|TRBJ1-3
CASRRQGENTIYF
>12|TRBV2|TRBJ2-1
CASSVNYNEQFF
>15|TRBV6-5|TRBJ2-3
CASSYIGGSTDTQYF
>15|TRBV9|TRBJ2-5
CASSRRGYPQETQYF
>12|TRBV11-2|TRBJ2-2
CASSLNTGELFF
>12|TRBV30|TRBJ2-3
CAWSHTESTQYF
>17|TRBV5-8|TRBJ1-5
CASSVARGALANQPQHF
>20|TRBV4-1|TRBJ2-3
CASSQILRGTSVSLRDTQYF
>14|TRBV10-3|TRBJ2-7
CAISRLADSYEQYF